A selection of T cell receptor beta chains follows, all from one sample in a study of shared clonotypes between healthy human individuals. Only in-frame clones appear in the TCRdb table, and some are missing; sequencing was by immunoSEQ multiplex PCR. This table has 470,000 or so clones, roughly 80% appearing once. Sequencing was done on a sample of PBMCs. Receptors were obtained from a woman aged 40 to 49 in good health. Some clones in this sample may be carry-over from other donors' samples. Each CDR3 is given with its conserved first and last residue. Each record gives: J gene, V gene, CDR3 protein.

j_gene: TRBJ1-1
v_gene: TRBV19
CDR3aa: CASKRQRDTEAFF

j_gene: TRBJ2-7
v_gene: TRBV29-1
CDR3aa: CSFTATYEQYF

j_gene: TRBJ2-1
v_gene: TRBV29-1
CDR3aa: CSVEVAAGESYNEQFF

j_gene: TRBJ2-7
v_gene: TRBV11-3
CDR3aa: CASSIRDSMSYEQYF

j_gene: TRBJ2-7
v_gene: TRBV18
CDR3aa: CASSSGGSYEQYF

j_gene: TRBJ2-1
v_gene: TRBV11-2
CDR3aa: CASSLGTSGSNEQFF

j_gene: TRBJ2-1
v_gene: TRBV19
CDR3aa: CASSRPGPAQFF

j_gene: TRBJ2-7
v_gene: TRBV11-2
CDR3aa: CASSLVFVDEQYF

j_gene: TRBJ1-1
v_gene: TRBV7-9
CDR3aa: CASSLWSEGFAFF

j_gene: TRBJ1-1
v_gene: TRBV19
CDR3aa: CASSIDQGVRTEAFF

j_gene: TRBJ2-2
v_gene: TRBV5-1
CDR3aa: CASSPDISTGELFF

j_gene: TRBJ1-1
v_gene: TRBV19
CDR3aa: CASTPQGSFTEAFF

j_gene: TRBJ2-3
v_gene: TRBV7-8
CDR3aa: CASSLPGRGSTDTQYF

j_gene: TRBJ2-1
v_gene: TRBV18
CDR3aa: CASSQGPQNEQFF

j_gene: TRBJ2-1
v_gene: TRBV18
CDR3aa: CASSPEAEASFF

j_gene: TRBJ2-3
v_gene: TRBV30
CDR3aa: CAWTLLGDTQYF

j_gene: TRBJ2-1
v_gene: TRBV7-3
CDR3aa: CASSLTTGYNEQFF

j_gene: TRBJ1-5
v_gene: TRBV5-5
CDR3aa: CASSRGTVSYSNQPQHF

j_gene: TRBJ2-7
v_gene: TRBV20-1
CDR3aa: CSAATYEQYF

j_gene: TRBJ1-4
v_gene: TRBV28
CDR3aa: CASSPTGEVQWEKLFF

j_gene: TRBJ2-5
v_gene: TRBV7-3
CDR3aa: CASSLWEQETQYF

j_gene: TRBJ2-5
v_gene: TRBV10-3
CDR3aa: CAIGEQGGETQYF

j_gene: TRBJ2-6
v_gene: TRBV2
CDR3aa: CASRATGVGANVLTF

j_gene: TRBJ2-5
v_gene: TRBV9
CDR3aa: CASSVTGTGGVETQYF

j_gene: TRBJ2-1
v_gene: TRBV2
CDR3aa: CASSPPSGVNEQFF

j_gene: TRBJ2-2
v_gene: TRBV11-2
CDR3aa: CASRQDPLNTGELFF

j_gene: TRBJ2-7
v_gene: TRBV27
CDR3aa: CASSKNYRDRVAYEQYF

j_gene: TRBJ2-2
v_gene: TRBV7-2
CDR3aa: CASSDRGGTGELFF

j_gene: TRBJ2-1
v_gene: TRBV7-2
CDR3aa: CASSFYPTRGTYNEQFF

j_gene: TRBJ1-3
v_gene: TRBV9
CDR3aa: CASSRGQFLGSGNTIYF

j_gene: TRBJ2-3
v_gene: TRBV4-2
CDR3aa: CASSQALAGGRTDTQYF

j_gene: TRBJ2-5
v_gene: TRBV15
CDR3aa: CATSGGGTSGDKTQYF

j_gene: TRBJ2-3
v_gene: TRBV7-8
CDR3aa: CASSLISDTQYF

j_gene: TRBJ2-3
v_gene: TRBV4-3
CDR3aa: CASSQDSGLAGSDTQYF

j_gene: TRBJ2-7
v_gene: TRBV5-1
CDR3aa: CASSSGTGDSLYEQYF

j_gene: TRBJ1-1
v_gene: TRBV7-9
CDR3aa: CASSLVAVEAFF

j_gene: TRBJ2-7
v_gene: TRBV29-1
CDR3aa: CSVDRGPYEQYF

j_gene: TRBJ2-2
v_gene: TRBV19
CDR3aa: CASSIVAGQGNTGELFF

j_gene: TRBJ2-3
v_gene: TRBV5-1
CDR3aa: CASSLAGYDTQYF